Following are 14 T cell receptor beta chains from one sample sequenced in a study of T cells in Graves' hyperthyroidism and ophthalmopathy. Amplified regions were TCR beta CDR3 sequences from RNA transcripts. HTBI primers were the set used in a first-round RT-PCR of the TCR CDR3. TCRdb used MiXCR to reprocess the multiplex PCR reads, holding one entry per CDR3 protein. The top ten clones hold 13% of a sample with 390,000 or so distinct CDR3 sequences, roughly 15% of them seen once. Sequencing was performed on blood. Every receptor here comes from a man in his late teens or twenties with Graves' ophthalmopathy.

About this clonotype: Since the CDR3 does not end with the conserved phenylalanine or tryptophan, this likely comes from a read error. This chain links TRBV19 with TRBJ2-4; D possibly corresponds to TRBD1 (8 bases). The CDR3 spans 15 residues. Germline CDR1 LNHDA, CDR2 SQIVND (reference sequence). The ends were cut back, 4 bases at V and 4 bases at J, with 14 bases in the middle. CDR3 DNA sequence: TGTGCCAGTAGTAGGGGGGGGGACAGGAAAAACATTCAGTACTCC. Translated, it gives CASSRGGDRKNIQYS.

This clonotype was seen a handful of times. The gene calls are TRBV7-9 and TRBJ2-5; TRBD2 matches 9 bases. The CDR3 is 13 amino acids. The germline V gene encodes CDR1 SEHNR and CDR2 FQNEAQ (reference sequence). The V and J ends lost 8 bases and 3 bases, in that order; junction bases with no gene match: 4. CDR3 amino acids: CASGRTSEETQYF. DNA for the CDR3: TGTGCCAGCGGAAGGACTAGCGAAGAGACCCAGTACTTC.

This clonotype was seen more than once but under ten times. The J gene is TRBJ2-7, the V gene TRBV4-1; D remains ambiguous. The CDR3 sequence is 14 residues long. CDR1 is MGHRA and CDR2 is YSYEKL in the germline V gene. Trimming removed 2 bases from V and 0 bases from J, with 8 bases in between. The CDR3 bases are TGCGCCAGCAGCCAACCCACGAGCTCCTACGAGCAGTACTTC. Amino acid sequence: CASSQPTSSYEQYF.

The V call is TRBV27, the J call TRBJ2-7, with 9 bases identical to TRBD1. The CDR3 loop spans 15 amino acids. Germline V gene sequence: CDR1 MNHEY, CDR2 SMNVEV (reference sequence). V shed 1 base, J shed 2 bases, and the junction held 3 bases outside the gene matches. This chain's CDR3 is CASSLLTGGPYEQYF. CDR3 DNA sequence: TGTGCCAGCAGTTTATTAACAGGGGGCCCCTACGAGCAGTACTTC.

This clonotype has a count of ten or more. This chain links TRBV5-4 with TRBJ1-2, with 9 positions matching TRBD1. J gave up 7 bases and V 4 bases, and 8 bases lay outside the gene matches. The CDR3 loop spans 14 amino acids. Germline V lookup: CDR1 SGHNT, CDR2 YYREEE (reference sequence). This CDR3 is CASSDTGQGSGYTF. The CDR3 bases are TGTGCCAGCAGCGACACAGGACAGGGGTCTGGCTACACCTTC. Supplemented by reference TRBV5-4 and TRBJ1-2, the full variable domain reads ETGVTQSPTHLIKTRGQQVTLRCSSQSGHNTVSWYQQALGQGPQFIFQYYREEENGRGNFPPRFSGLQFPNYSSELNVNALELDDSALYLCASSDTGQGSGYTFGSGTRLTVV.

The genes are TRBV6-1 and TRBJ1-1, with 10 bases fitting TRBD1. Germline values: CDR1 MNHNS, CDR2 SASEGT. Trimming cost V 10 bases and J 0 bases; bases outside gene matches: 11. The CDR3 contains 16 residues. The CDR3 DNA reads as TGTGCCACCTCCGGGACAGGGGTCGGCATGAACACTGAAGCTTTCTTT. Amino acids: CATSGTGVGMNTEAFF.

This clonotype was observed at least ten times. This chain connects TRBV6-1 to TRBJ1-2, with a possible D match to TRBD1 (5 bases). Germline V gives CDR1 MNHNS, CDR2 SASEGT. The V end lost 6 bases, the J end lost 9 bases, and 14 bases lay between the germline ends. The length of the CDR3 is 12 residues. CDR3 residues: CASSEGPASYTF. As DNA, the CDR3 is TGTGCCAGCAGCGAGGGGCCTGCTAGCTACACCTTC.

This clonotype occurred many times. The chain employs TRBV27 and TRBJ2-2; D perhaps matches TRBD1 (5 bases). Per germline, CDR1 MNHEY and CDR2 SMNVEV (reference sequence). The CDR3 has 13 residues. V was shortened by 4 bases and J by 8 bases, with 11 bases between the two germline ends. CDR3 in DNA: TGTGCCAGCAGTTATCGAACAGGAGGGGAGCTGTTTTTT. This gives the protein CASSYRTGGELFF.

This clonotype was observed many times. The J gene is TRBJ1-5, the V gene TRBV18; D may be TRBD1 (5 bases). Germline CDR1 and CDR2: KGHSH and LQKENI. The CDR3 consists of 14 residues. V dropped 4 bases and J dropped 0 bases, with 7 bases sitting between them. The CDR3 nucleotides read TGTGCCAGCTCACAGGGGTCTAGCAATCAGCCCCAGCATTTT. This encodes CASSQGSSNQPQHF.

This clonotype came up a few times. The genes are TRBV7-8 and TRBJ2-1; D is undetermined. V lost 3 bases to trimming and J lost 9 bases, with 18 bases between them. The CDR3 spans 15 residues. The V gene's germline CDR1 is SGHVS and CDR2 FQNEAQ. The CDR3 reads CASSLPAEAFGEQFF. The CDR3 DNA is TGTGCCAGCAGCTTGCCAGCCGAGGCGTTTGGTGAGCAGTTCTTC.

This clonotype was detected only a few times. The J gene is TRBJ2-5, the V gene TRBV10-1; D is perhaps TRBD1 or TRBD2 (5 bases each). The CDR3 covers 14 residues. V gave up 6 bases and J gave up 1 base, with 12 bases separating them. Germline-derived CDR1 and CDR2 are WNHNN and SYGVQD (reference sequence). The CDR3 loop reads CASSRVGRQETQYF. In DNA, the CDR3 is TGCGCCAGCAGCCGTGTGGGACGCCAAGAGACCCAGTACTTC.

This clonotype was recorded at least ten times. The V and J genes are TRBV20-1 and TRBJ2-7; 9 bases map to TRBD2. The V gene's germline CDR1 is DFQATT and CDR2 SNEGSKA (reference sequence). This CDR3 spans 16 amino acids. J gave up 0 bases and V 0 bases, and 6 bases lay outside the gene matches. CDR3 protein: CSARDPSGESSYEQYF. CDR3 bases: TGCAGTGCTAGAGATCCTAGCGGGGAGAGCTCCTACGAGCAGTACTTC.

This clonotype was detected only a few times. This rearrangement joins TRBV10-3 to TRBJ1-1; a weak D match, TRBD1 (6 bases). The V gene lost 5 bases and the J gene lost 1 base, with 11 bases spanning the gap. The germline CDR1 and CDR2 sequences are ENHRY and SYGVKD. The CDR3 sequence is 14 residues long. The CDR3 nucleotides are TGTGCCATCAGTAACAAGGGGGGGAACACTGAAGCTTTCTTT. Protein: CAISNKGGNTEAFF.

This clonotype was seen a handful of times. The V call is TRBV19, the J call TRBJ2-3; TRBD2 matches at 7 bases. The trim removed 5 bases at V and 5 bases at J, leaving 13 bases unmatched. The germline V gene encodes CDR1 LNHDA and CDR2 SQIVND (reference sequence). There are 16 residues in the CDR3. For the CDR3, the DNA is TGTGCCAGTAGTGCCCAGACTAGCCTTAATGGAGATACGCAGTATTTT. Its protein is CASSAQTSLNGDTQYF.